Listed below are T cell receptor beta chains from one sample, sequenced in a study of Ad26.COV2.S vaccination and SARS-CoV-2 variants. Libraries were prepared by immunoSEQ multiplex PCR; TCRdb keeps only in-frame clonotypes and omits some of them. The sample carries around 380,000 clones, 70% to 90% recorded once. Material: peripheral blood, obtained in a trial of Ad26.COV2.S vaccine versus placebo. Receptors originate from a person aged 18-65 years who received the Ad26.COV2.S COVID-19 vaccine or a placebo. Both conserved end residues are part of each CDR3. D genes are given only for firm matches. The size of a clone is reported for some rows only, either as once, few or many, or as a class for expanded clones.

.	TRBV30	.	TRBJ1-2	TGTGCCTGTTTCTCCTCTTTGACCCTTTATGGCTACACCTTC	CACFSSLTLYGYTF
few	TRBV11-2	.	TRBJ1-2	TGTGCCAGCAGCCCCCTCTATGGCTACACCTTC	CASSPLYGYTF
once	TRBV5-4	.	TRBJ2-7	TGTGCCAGCAGCTTGGACGGTCCAGTATTCTCCTACGAGCAGTACTTC	CASSLDGPVFSYEQYF
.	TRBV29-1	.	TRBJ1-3	TGCAGCGTTGAAGGGACAGTTCGCGGTGGAAACACCATATATTTT	CSVEGTVRGGNTIYF
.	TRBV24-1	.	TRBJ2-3	TGTGCCACCAGTGATTTTGCGGAGAGCACAGATACGCAGTATTTT	CATSDFAESTDTQYF
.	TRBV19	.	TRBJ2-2	TGTGCCAGTAGTATTTGGCAGGAGAACACCGGGGAGCTGTTTTTT	CASSIWQENTGELFF
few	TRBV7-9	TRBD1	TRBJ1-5	TGTGCCAGCAGCTTATGGGTGGGGACAGGGGGAATCAATCAGCCCCAGCATTTT	CASSLWVGTGGINQPQHF
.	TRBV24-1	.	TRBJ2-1	TGTGCCACCAGTGATTTGGGGTACAATGAGCAGTTCTTC	CATSDLGYNEQFF
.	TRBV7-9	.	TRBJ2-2	TGTGCCGAGGGAGGGGGGAACCGTGCCGGGGAGCTGTTTTTT	CAEGGGNRAGELFF
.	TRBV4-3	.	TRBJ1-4	TGCGCCAGCAGCCAAGATACGGGGCAGGGTGAAAAACTGTTTTTT	CASSQDTGQGEKLFF
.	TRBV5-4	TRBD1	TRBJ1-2	TGTGCCAGCAGTTTGTCGGGACAGGGACGCTCTGGCTACACCTTC	CASSLSGQGRSGYTF
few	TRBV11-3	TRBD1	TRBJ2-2	TGTGCCAGCAGCTCCGGGACAGGGGGCGCGGCGGGGGAGCTGTTTTTT	CASSSGTGGAAGELFF
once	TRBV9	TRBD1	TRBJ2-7	TGTGCCAGCAGCCCCCAGGGGGATTACGAGCAGTACTTC	CASSPQGDYEQYF
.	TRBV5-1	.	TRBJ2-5	TGCGCCAGCAGCCCCCCGCTAGGAACCGGATTGGAGACCCAGTACTTC	CASSPPLGTGLETQYF
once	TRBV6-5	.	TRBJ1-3	TGTGCCAGCAGCTCCGGAGTTACGGGAAACACCATATATTTT	CASSSGVTGNTIYF
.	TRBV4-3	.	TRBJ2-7	TGCGCCAGCAGCCAAGAGTGGGGCAGTGCGAACGAGCAGTACTTC	CASSQEWGSANEQYF
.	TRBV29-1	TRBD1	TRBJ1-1	TGCAGCGTGGGACAGGGGGCGCAAAACACTGAAGCTTTCTTT	CSVGQGAQNTEAFF
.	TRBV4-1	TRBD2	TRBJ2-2	TGCGCCAGCAGCCACTTGGGACTAGCAGAGACCGGGGAGCTGTTTTTT	CASSHLGLAETGELFF
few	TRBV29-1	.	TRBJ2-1	TGCAGCGTTGGCTACGCTTCCTACAATGAGCAGTTCTTC	CSVGYASYNEQFF
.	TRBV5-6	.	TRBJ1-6	TGTGCCAGCAGCCGAATGGGCACCCTCCACTTT	CASSRMGTLHF
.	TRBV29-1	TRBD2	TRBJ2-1	TGCAGCGTTGGGGCTAGCGGGGGCTATGTTGAGCAGTTCTTC	CSVGASGGYVEQFF
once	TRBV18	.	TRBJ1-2	TGTGCCAGCTCGCCGACAACGGACAGTCCCTATGGCTACACCTTC	CASSPTTDSPYGYTF
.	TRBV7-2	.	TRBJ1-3	TGTGCCAGCAGCGCAGTGTCTCCTGGAAACACCATATATTTT	CASSAVSPGNTIYF
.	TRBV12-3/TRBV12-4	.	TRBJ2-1	TGTGCCAGCAGTTTCACCCGGGAGCAGTTCTTC	CASSFTREQFF